Following are 30 T cell receptor beta chains from one sample sequenced in a study of cytomegalovirus exposure and HLA in healthy donors. The PCR was carried out with 60 Vbeta primers and 13 Jbeta primers. Sequencing used immunoSEQ multiplex PCR; TCRdb keeps in-frame clones, though not all of them. Altogether about 160,000 clones are present, around 80% being singletons, with the ten largest covering under 2.5%. Sequenced sample: PBMCs. These receptors came from a man aged 40-55 years in good health and CMV-seronegative.

J is TRBJ2-2 and V is TRBV28, with D perhaps TRBD1 (7 bases). Germline assignment: CDR1 MDHEN and CDR2 SYDVKM. The V end was cut by 5 bases, the J end by 7 bases, with 20 bases between. There are 16 residues in the CDR3. CDR3 residues: CASSLPRAGGLGELFF. Written as DNA, the CDR3 is TGTGCCAGCAGTCTCCCGAGGGCAGGGGGGCTCGGGGAGCTGTTTTTT.

The chain uses TRBV9 and TRBJ2-3; D is unclear. This CDR3 spans 13 amino acids. V shed 3 bases and J shed 2 bases, with 7 bases lying between them. CDR1 SGDLS and CDR2 YYNGEE come from the germline V gene. The CDR3: CASSETATDTQYF. In nucleotides, the CDR3 is TGTGCCAGCAGCGAGACTGCCACAGATACGCAGTATTTT.

The CDR3 here is CATSRDFGAGETQYF. The CDR3 bases are TGTGCCACCAGCAGAGATTTCGGCGCAGGGGAGACCCAGTACTTC. The chain employs TRBV15 and TRBJ2-5; a possible D gene is TRBD1 (5 bases). The CDR3 spans 15 residues. Trimming took 0 bases from V and 5 from J, leaving 13 bases between them. Germline V CDR1 and CDR2: LNHNV, YYDKDF (reference sequence).

V gene TRBV29-1 combines with J gene TRBJ2-5, with a possible D match to TRBD2 (5 bases). V shed 6 bases and J shed 6 bases, with 17 bases lying between them. From germline, CDR1 is SQVTM and CDR2 ANQGSEA. The CDR3 extends over 13 amino acids. CDR3: CSVATLLVQTQYF. The CDR3 nucleotides read TGCAGCGTAGCAACCTTACTAGTTCAGACCCAGTACTTC.

In its sample, this clone was seen once. The V call is TRBV15, the J call TRBJ2-5; TRBD1 matches 7 bases. Germline V gene lookup returns CDR1 LNHNV and CDR2 YYDKDF (reference sequence). J lost 3 bases, V lost 8 bases, and 6 bases had no gene match. The CDR3 sequence is 13 residues long. The CDR3 region is CATYRDREETQYF. In DNA form, the CDR3 reads TGTGCCACCTACCGGGACAGAGAAGAGACCCAGTACTTC.

V usage is TRBV5-1 and J usage is TRBJ2-7; 7 nucleotides align to TRBD2. This CDR3 spans 13 amino acids. Germline loops: CDR1 SGHRS, CDR2 YFSETQ. V was clipped by 4 bases and J by 3 bases; unmatched bases: 4. The CDR3 reads CASSATSVYEQYF. The DNA of the CDR3 is TGCGCCAGCAGCGCAACTAGCGTCTACGAGCAGTACTTC.

This clone appeared once. The rearrangement joins TRBV9 to TRBJ2-1; 8 nucleotides align to TRBD1. Germline lookup yields CDR1 SGDLS and CDR2 YYNGEE. V trimming: 1 base; J trimming: 6 bases; junction bases outside the gene matches: 6. This CDR3 has 15 amino acids. The CDR3, as DNA: TGTGCCAGCAGCGTAATCCCAGGGGGCTCCAATGAGCAGTTCTTC. Its protein product is CASSVIPGGSNEQFF.

The chain carries TRBV11-3 and TRBJ2-7; the match to TRBD1 covers 8 bases. Germline CDR1 SGHNT, CDR2 YENEEA. V trimming: 1 base; J trimming: 6 bases; junction bases outside the gene matches: 2. The CDR3 runs to 13 residues. CDR3 region: CASSLGTGLEQYF. The CDR3, as DNA: TGTGCCAGCAGCTTAGGGACAGGGCTCGAGCAGTACTTC.

The genes are TRBV19 and TRBJ1-5, with D possibly matching TRBD1 (6 bases). The V gene lost 7 bases and the J gene lost 5 bases, with 12 bases spanning the gap. CDR3 length: 13 residues. The germline CDR1 and CDR2 sequences are LNHDA and SQIVND (reference sequence). The CDR3 region is CASTNRADQPQHF. CDR3 DNA: TGTGCCAGTACGAACAGGGCGGATCAGCCCCAGCATTTT.

The chain recombines TRBV10-3 with TRBJ2-4; D is possibly TRBD2 (6 bases). The V end lost 5 bases, the J end lost 5 bases, and 13 bases lay between the germline ends. Germline CDR1 and CDR2: ENHRY and SYGVKD. The CDR3 loop spans 14 amino acids. CDR3 nucleotide sequence: TGTGCCATCAGTCTGGGGGGTGGCCAAAACATTCAGTACTTC. Residues: CAISLGGGQNIQYF.

This chain links TRBV18 with TRBJ2-5, with a possible D match to TRBD2 (6 bases). The V gene lost 4 bases and the J gene lost 5 bases, with 11 bases spanning the gap. Germline V lookup: CDR1 KGHSH, CDR2 LQKENI. This CDR3 has 13 residues. CDR3: CASSLAGRETQYF. The CDR3 DNA follows: TGTGCCAGCTCACTGGCAGGGAGGGAGACCCAGTACTTC.

The rearrangement uses TRBV10-3 and TRBJ2-5; 7 positions match TRBD1. CDR1 and CDR2 from the germline V gene are ENHRY and SYGVKD. This CDR3 has 16 residues. Unmatched junction bases numbered 14, after V lost 4 bases and J lost 6 bases. This CDR3 reads CAISGQRGQGVKTQYF. CDR3 DNA sequence: TGTGCCATCAGTGGACAGAGGGGCCAGGGGGTGAAGACCCAGTACTTC.

The rearrangement uses TRBV4-1 and TRBJ2-5; possibly TRBD1 for D (8 bases). V lost 0 bases to trimming and J lost 4 bases, with 18 bases between them. In germline, CDR1 is MGHRA, CDR2 YSYEKL. This CDR3 spans 17 amino acids. The CDR3 DNA sequence: TGCGCCAGCAGCCAAGACCCCGGGCACAGGGGGGGAGAGACCCAGTACTTC. Protein: CASSQDPGHRGGETQYF.

The gene calls are TRBV7-9 and TRBJ2-6, with 9 positions matching TRBD1. In germline, CDR1 is SEHNR, CDR2 FQNEAQ (reference sequence). After removal of 7 bases from V and 1 base from J, the junction contained 2 bases not matched to a gene. The CDR3 loop spans 15 amino acids. CDR3 in DNA: TGTGCCAGCACTGGACAGGGGTCTGGGGCCAACGTCCTGACTTTC. This codes for CASTGQGSGANVLTF.

J is TRBJ1-1 and V is TRBV7-6; maybe TRBD1 (6 bases). Germline CDR1 is SGHVS and CDR2 is FNYEAQ. The CDR3 has 14 amino acids. The V end was cut by 3 bases, the J end by 4 bases, with 12 bases between. This chain's CDR3 is CASSFLQGSTEAFF. CDR3 bases: TGTGCCAGCAGCTTTTTACAGGGAAGCACTGAAGCTTTCTTT.

This clone occurred a few times. This chain joins TRBV30 and TRBJ2-6, with D perhaps matching TRBD2 (7 bases). The CDR3 covers 17 residues. CDR1 GTSNPN and CDR2 SVGIG come from the germline V gene (reference sequence). Trimming removed 0 bases at V and 2 bases at J, with 14 bases between. CDR3 amino acids: CAWSVRRGGTGANVLTF. The CDR3 DNA reads TGTGCCTGGAGTGTACGCAGGGGAGGGACTGGGGCCAACGTCCTGACTTTC.

The chain combines TRBV15 with TRBJ2-5, with D possibly TRBD1 on 6 matching bases. V dropped 4 bases and J dropped 5 bases, with 8 bases sitting between them. Germline V CDR1 and CDR2: LNHNV, YYDKDF (reference sequence). This CDR3 comprises 12 residues. This CDR3 is CATSIGGETQYF. Here the CDR3 DNA reads TGTGCCACCAGCATTGGGGGCGAGACCCAGTACTTC.

This clone has more than one count but fewer than ten. The gene calls are TRBV7-8 and TRBJ2-3; 8 nucleotides match TRBD2. The CDR3 totals 14 residues. With 5 bases clipped from V and 6 bases from J, the junction kept 7 bases outside the gene matches. Germline CDR1 reads SGHVS; CDR2 reads FQNEAQ. The CDR3 coding sequence is TGTGCCAGCAGCACCAGCGGGAGTTGGGATACGCAGTATTTT. Encoded protein: CASSTSGSWDTQYF.

This clone was seen a few times. The CDR3 nucleotides read TGTGCCAGCAGTCATAACAGGGTTGGGGAGACCCAGTACTTC. Its protein product is CASSHNRVGETQYF. The chain has TRBV27 and TRBJ2-5; a possible D gene is TRBD1 (6 bases). The germline V gene has CDR1 MNHEY and CDR2 SMNVEV (reference sequence). V was shortened by 5 bases and J by 5 bases, with 15 bases between the two germline ends. CDR3 length: 14 amino acids.

Of note for this clone: The same CDR3 arises from other DNA sequences in this sample as well. J is TRBJ2-5 and V is TRBV7-2, with D possibly matching TRBD1 (6 bases). The CDR3 consists of 14 residues. CDR1 and CDR2 from the germline V gene are SGHTA and FQGNSA. V was shortened by 1 base and J by 1 base, with 7 bases between the two germline ends. The CDR3: CASSLGGGQETQYF. The CDR3 DNA reads TGTGCCAGCAGCTTAGGAGGGGGCCAAGAGACCCAGTACTTC.

The chain links TRBV5-4 to TRBJ1-1, with 7 nucleotides matching TRBD1. Germline trimming cut 4 bases from V and 7 bases from J; bases unmatched to any gene: 10. Germline V gene lookup returns CDR1 SGHNT and CDR2 YYREEE (reference sequence). The CDR3 runs to 14 residues. CDR3 sequence (DNA): TGTGCCAGCAGCAGGGAAACAGGGGCTTTTGAAGCTTTCTTT. It is translated as CASSRETGAFEAFF.

The rearrangement links TRBV28 to TRBJ2-3, with TRBD1 identical over 8 bases. With 4 bases clipped from V and 6 bases from J, the junction kept 6 bases outside the gene matches. There are 14 residues in the CDR3. Germline V CDR1 and CDR2: MDHEN, SYDVKM. In DNA form, the CDR3 reads TGTGCCAGCAGTTCGCAGGGGGCGCGCGATACGCAGTATTTT. Encoded protein: CASSSQGARDTQYF.

The rearrangement links TRBV27 to TRBJ2-7, with 13 bases aligning to TRBD2. This CDR3 region has 16 residues. V was clipped by 5 bases and J by 3 bases; unmatched bases: 7. Germline V gene data show CDR1 as MNHEY and CDR2 as SMNVEV (reference sequence). CDR3 residues: CASSIGTSGKGYEQYF. The DNA of the CDR3 is TGTGCCAGCAGTATAGGGACTAGCGGGAAGGGCTACGAGCAGTACTTC.

The chain employs TRBV19 and TRBJ1-5, with 9 bases aligning to TRBD1. This CDR3 has 21 amino acids. Unmatched junction bases numbered 16, after V lost 0 bases and J lost 1 base. CDR1 is LNHDA and CDR2 is SQIVND in the germline V gene (reference sequence). The CDR3 reads CASSIEGGTGKAYISNQPQHF. The CDR3 DNA is TGTGCCAGTAGTATAGAAGGTGGGACAGGGAAGGCCTATATCAGCAATCAGCCCCAGCATTTT. The full variable domain, rest sourced from reference TRBV19 and TRBJ1-5, is DGGITQSPKYLFRKEGQNVTLSCEQNLNHDAMYWYRQDPGQGLRLIYYSQIVNDFQKGDIAEGYSVSREKKESFPLTVTSAQKNPTAFYLCASSIEGGTGKAYISNQPQHFGDGTRLSIL.

The chain joins TRBV2 to TRBJ2-7, with 7 bases matching TRBD1. The CDR3 is 15 amino acids. The V and J ends lost 7 bases and 2 bases, in that order; junction bases with no gene match: 11. Germline values: CDR1 SNHLY, CDR2 FYNNEI. CDR3 in amino acids: CASIPPMTGTYEQYF. The CDR3 DNA sequence: TGTGCCAGCATCCCTCCTATGACAGGGACCTACGAGCAGTACTTC.

This sequence joins TRBV29-1 and TRBJ1-1; no clear D. CDR3 length: 13 residues. V was clipped by 7 bases and J by 0 bases, with 12 bases between them. CDR1 is SQVTM, CDR2 ANQGSEA, per germline. The CDR3 loop reads CSAAGFMNTEAFF. The CDR3 DNA reads as TGCAGCGCCGCGGGGTTTATGAACACTGAAGCTTTCTTT.

On this clone: The sample contains more than one DNA sequence encoding this CDR3. This CDR3 is CASSRLAGGSYEQYF. As DNA, the CDR3 is TGTGCCAGCAGCAGGTTAGCGGGAGGGAGTTACGAGCAGTACTTC. The J gene is TRBJ2-7, the V gene TRBV7-2; TRBD2 agrees at 11 bases. Germline V lookup: CDR1 SGHTA, CDR2 FQGNSA. The CDR3 has 15 residues. J gave up 4 bases and V 5 bases, and 7 bases lay outside the gene matches.

The chain uses TRBV5-6 and TRBJ2-7, with a possible D match to TRBD2 (5 bases). Trimming took off 1 base at V and 3 bases at J, with 14 bases between the two ends. Looked up from germline, CDR1 is SGHDT and CDR2 is YYEEEE. This CDR3 comprises 15 residues. DNA of the CDR3: TGTGCCAGCAGCTTGAGCCTAGCTGTTTTCTACGAGCAGTACTTC. As protein: CASSLSLAVFYEQYF.

The DNA for the CDR3 is TGTGCCATCAGAACAGGGGGCCAGAACACTGAAGCTTTCTTT. It yields the protein CAIRTGGQNTEAFF. The V and J genes are TRBV10-3 and TRBJ1-1; 9 bases are shared with TRBD1. The CDR3 length is 14 residues. Germline values: CDR1 ENHRY, CDR2 SYGVKD. Trimming at V came to 6 bases and at J to 1 base, leaving 3 bases not matched to a gene.

In this sample, this clone is medium-sized (0.01 to 0.1%). This chain links TRBV11-2 with TRBJ2-7; TRBD2 aligns across 8 bases. CDR1 is SGHAT, CDR2 FQNNGV, per germline. Trimming at V came to 5 bases and at J to 0 bases, leaving 6 bases not matched to a gene. The length of the CDR3 is 15 residues. This chain's CDR3 is CASSRASGGSYEQYF. CDR3 in DNA: TGTGCCAGCAGCCGGGCCAGCGGGGGCTCCTACGAGCAGTACTTC.